These 8 T cell receptor beta chains came from one sample sequenced in a study of cytomegalovirus exposure and HLA in healthy donors. The PCR used 60 Vbeta and 13 Jbeta primers. The repertoire was sequenced with immunoSEQ multiplex PCR; TCRdb's copy has only in-frame clones and lacks some. The profile covers roughly 100,000 clones, with about 68% appearing a single time and approximately 3.9% taken by the ten largest. Sequenced material: PBMCs. These receptors were obtained from a man under 40 in good health and CMV-seropositive.

The chain recombines TRBV7-2 with TRBJ2-1; possible D gene TRBD2, 6 bases. Germline-derived CDR1 and CDR2 are SGHTA and FQGNSA. V dropped 6 bases and J dropped 0 bases, with 12 bases sitting between them. The CDR3 extends over 15 amino acids. The CDR3 nucleotides read TGTGCCAGCAGATCCATGCGGGGCTCCTACAATGAGCAGTTCTTC. This translates into CASRSMRGSYNEQFF.

This chain uses TRBV5-1 with TRBJ1-1; weak D call: TRBD1 (6 bases). The V gene lost 0 bases and the J gene lost 7 bases, with 16 bases spanning the gap. This CDR3 contains 15 residues. Germline V gene data show CDR1 as SGHRS and CDR2 as YFSETQ. CDR3 residues: CASSLGGLGRNEAFF. As DNA, the CDR3 is TGCGCCAGCAGCTTGGGGGGGCTCGGTAGAAATGAAGCTTTCTTT.

V is TRBV30 and J is TRBJ2-3, with 8 nucleotides matching TRBD2. The CDR3 has 15 amino acids. Germline V CDR1 and CDR2: GTSNPN, SVGIG (reference sequence). With V trimmed by 1 base and J by 5 bases, 8 bases remained unmatched. The CDR3 reads CAWSAGSGVVDTQYF. Here the CDR3 DNA reads TGTGCCTGGAGTGCCGGTAGCGGGGTTGTAGATACGCAGTATTTT.

The rearrangement uses TRBV2 and TRBJ1-3; D not resolved. Germline V CDR1 and CDR2: SNHLY, FYNNEI. The V end was cut by 10 bases, the J end by 1 base, with 11 bases between. The CDR3 has 13 residues. CDR3 DNA sequence: TGTGCCAAAGGGAGATTTTCTGGAAACACCATATATTTT. Its protein product is CAKGRFSGNTIYF.

V gene TRBV9 combines with J gene TRBJ2-7; 8 nucleotides align to TRBD1. The CDR3 sequence is 16 residues long. Trimming took 5 bases from V and 6 from J; bases not matched to a gene: 16. Germline V lookup: CDR1 SGDLS, CDR2 YYNGEE. CDR3 protein: CASSKGQGRLTGEQYF. CDR3 DNA: TGTGCCAGCAGTAAAGGACAGGGCCGGCTAACGGGCGAGCAGTACTTC.

This clone was picked up a small number of times. One junction end disagrees with the germline gene, perhaps due to a read error. This chain uses TRBV7-7 with TRBJ2-7; D possibly corresponds to TRBD1 (6 bases). The CDR3 sequence is 18 residues long. CDR1 and CDR2 (germline): SSHAT, FNYEAQ (reference sequence). Here the CDR3 reads CASIHPSLWDTSTYEQYF. The CDR3 nucleotides read TGTGCTAGCATCCATCCTTCGCTATGGGACACGTCGACCTACGAGCAGTACTTC.

CDR3 DNA sequence: TGCACCAGCACAAACTCTAACTATGGCTACACCTTC. Its protein is CTSTNSNYGYTF. This chain joins TRBV1 and TRBJ1-2. TRBV1 is labeled a pseudogene. The CDR3 runs to 12 residues.

There are a few counts of this clone. The chain links TRBV6-5 to TRBJ2-1, with TRBD2 matching 11 bases. Germline CDR1 reads MNHEY; CDR2 reads SVGAGI. With V trimmed by 5 bases and J by 4 bases, 4 bases remained unmatched. This CDR3 is built from 15 residues. The CDR3 loop is CASSVLAGGYNEQFF. Here the CDR3 DNA reads TGTGCCAGCAGTGTTCTAGCGGGGGGTTACAATGAGCAGTTCTTC.